This TCR beta chain is drawn from a study of cytomegalovirus exposure and HLA in healthy donors (dated by TCRdb to about 2017). Notes on the research overall: According to an earlier analysis of 587 of the donors, about 190 million T cells yielded roughly 110 million unique TCR beta sequences and 250 to 350 Gb of sequence data. Roughly 300 gigabases of sequencing data and approximately 93 million unique TCR sequences were included in an early release covering several hundred HLA-typed donors. Among the roughly 410 genotyped donors, more than 70% belonged to the genetic ancestry cluster associated with self-reported Caucasian donors. The study aimed to test whether signatures of past pathogen exposure could be identified by cataloging public T cell receptors. The T cell repertoires of under 750 subjects were profiled by immunosequencing and related to cytomegalovirus serostatus. Along with the roughly 670-subject first cohort, a separate validation cohort of around 120 different subjects was used. To predict cytomegalovirus infection status, the study brought together high-throughput TCR immunosequencing, statistical association of individual TCRs with disease status, and machine learning. To study patterns of TCR occurrence, a later analysis re-analyzed previously published TCR beta repertoires from 666 donors and added high-resolution HLA genotyping. Rather than using new phenotypic data, the later analysis identified candidate immune exposures from TCR beta sequences and from how often those sequences occurred across donors. An earlier analysis of some 500 of the donors used high-throughput TCR beta sequencing to judge whether each TCR beta V gene segment behaved as functional or pseudogenic. Donor age, sex, ethnicity and CMV serostatus were compiled together with the repertoire data. Genome-wide SNP genotypes for about 65% of the roughly 670 donors were used in a later genetic analysis, which treated that subset as a discovery cohort. All discovery cohort repertoires had been generated using a single sequencing platform. HLA typing included class I and class II loci at four-digit resolution. The number of donors typed differed by locus, with about 629-630 for A, B, C, DRB1 and DQB1, roughly 520 for DQA1, about 610 for DPA1, and around 430 for DPB1. Because of strong linkage in the cohort, roughly five DR-DQ haplotypes were treated as single units for association and clustering. On average, over 200,000 unique TCR beta nucleotide sequences were sequenced per donor among fewer than 500 genotyped donors of the cohort, with roughly 20% of those sequences being non-productive. Overall study outcomes, separate from this receptor: A later analysis found that HLA-associated TCR beta chains were more clonally expanded and had lower generation probabilities than equally common non-associated chains. Cytomegalovirus status was reported to be diagnosed by the classifier with high specificity and sensitivity in both the original and validation cohorts. In an earlier analysis of 500 to 650 of the donors, most TCR beta V segments appeared in productive rearrangements about 87% or about 30% of the time, broadly matching IMGT annotations. Compared with the 666-donor mean, donors in an Asian-associated ancestry cluster had fewer N-insertions in productive TCRs, according to a later genetic analysis. A few of the identified cytomegalovirus-associated TCR beta chains were confirmed in vitro to be specific for cytomegalovirus antigens. A further reported finding was that TCR beta sequences accurately predicted the HLA-A and HLA-B alleles for most subjects in the first cohort. Linkage disequilibrium might explain the correlated functional status among segregating V segments, but an unknown experimental factor could not be excluded. Roughly uniform sequencing depth across donors was assumed in presence/absence analyses, although this assumption may not hold. Because counts were too low, fewer than 20 rarely observed V segments, including chromosome 9 orphons, were excluded from the earlier analysis of 587 of the donors. Strong co-occurrence of HLA alleles, especially DR and DQ, made assigning TCR associations to individual alleles difficult. This cohort had only TCR beta chains sequenced, and the lack of alpha or paired-chain data limited which features could be detected. Specific HLA alleles were associated with around 18,000 TCR beta sequences at a false discovery rate of 0.05 in a later analysis. HLA typing was unavailable for some donors at each locus, so association tests used only the typed subset. In a later analysis, several top co-occurrence clusters were reported to appear linked to parvovirus B19, influenza, CMV and Epstein-Barr virus. In a later genetic analysis, a missense DCLRE1C variant was associated with V-gene and J-gene trimming of TCR beta chains, and the association was replicated in an independent cohort. A cluster of highly shared sequence variants was judged likely to represent a technical artifact of the sequencing pipeline. The authors suggested that the approach could potentially be generalized to other disease states and immunological phenotypes. A total of 150 to 200 TCR beta chains were listed by the study as associated with cytomegalovirus. While some public TCRs were present in many individuals, most TCR sequences turned up only very rarely across donors. According to a later analysis, most CMV-associated TCR beta chains appeared to be HLA-restricted, and the HLA associations seemed to be driven largely by CMV exposure. In a later analysis, TCR association rates were found to vary across HLA loci, with the most associated TCRs seen for DRB1 alleles and the fewest for HLA-C alleles. For the cohort, immune exposure information was limited to CMV serostatus.

In total, 500 to 700 healthy bone marrow donors made up the cohort. At the time of sampling, every cohort member was nominally healthy, though immune exposures that went unrecorded were likely present. The donor tested CMV seronegative and was one of the 352 seronegative cohort members. A peripheral blood sample was collected from each donor, and TCR beta sequencing was performed on peripheral blood mononuclear cells. The Qiagen DNeasy Blood Extraction Kit was used to extract genomic DNA from the blood cell samples. Comments on this clone: It lacks a known antigen. No qualities accompany the bases; no much larger clone lies one base away.

The method behind the library was the immunoSEQ multiplex PCR assay. The multiplex PCR relied on a mix of 60 forward primers for TCR Vbeta segments and 13 reverse primers for TCR Jbeta segments. A multiplex PCR assay on genomic DNA amplified the CDR3 region of rearranged TCR beta genes. The Illumina HiSeq System was used to sequence the amplified TCR beta libraries as 87-base-pair reads. Per the original workflow: Across the 670 or so repertoires, a later analysis counted 80 million or so unique TCR beta chains, about 10 million of which were shared by at least two donors. A nearest-neighbor algorithm error-corrected the raw reads and collapsed the reads into unique sequences, merging closely related sequences to remove PCR and sequencing errors. V, D and J gene segments were assigned by aligning CDR3 sequences to IMGT reference sequences. For a sequence to be retained, at least a six-nucleotide match to both a V gene segment and a J gene segment was required. Rearrangements were classified as productive when the CDR3 lacked stop codons and remained in frame with V and J, and all other rearrangements were classified as non-productive. Following IMGT convention, CDR3 was defined as the stretch from the second conserved V-encoded cysteine up to the conserved J-encoded phenylalanine. Sequences without an unambiguous match to a single V gene segment were excluded from the earlier analysis of 450 to 750 of the donors. An earlier analysis of several hundred of the donors called V segments functional above 56.7% productive rearrangements and segregating when the between-donor standard deviation exceeded 5%. A statistical classification framework was built to diagnose cytomegalovirus status from the catalog of TCR beta chain sequences. In a later analysis, V and J genes were assigned by comparing TCR nucleotide sequences against IMGT/GENE-DB human TR gene sequences. A later analysis assigned CDR3 sequences and most-parsimonious VDJ recombination scenarios with the TCRdist pipeline. In a later analysis, each TCR beta chain was defined by its CDR3 amino acid sequence together with its V-gene family, and reads lacking a unique V-gene family were excluded. As a way to deal with suspected cross-contamination and a sequencing artifact, a later analysis dropped 450 to 600 nucleotide sequences that were highly shared and had low generation probability. In a later analysis, a clonal expansion index was calculated for each public chain from normalized within-repertoire ranks of inferred template counts. Generation probabilities in a later analysis came from a VDJ recombination model fitted to out-of-frame rearrangements, and those results were checked against IGoR. Hypergeometric tests were used in a later analysis to score TCR-TCR, TCR-HLA and TCR-CMV co-occurrence, with a repertoire-size bias correction applied to the TCR pairs. In a later analysis, false discovery rates were estimated by permuting HLA or CMV assignments 20 times. In a later analysis, co-occurring TCRs were grouped using DBSCAN, and TCRdist sequence similarity was added for clustering within HLA-allele-positive subsets. Co-occurrence clustering excluded repertoires with fewer than 30,000 or more than 120,000 public chains, plus five with anomalous nucleotide sharing. In its TCRdb copy, this immuneACCESS table keeps in-frame sequences only and misses some clones. Where compared with another copy, unresolved V genes explain less than half of these, and the others have no known cause. V, J and clone size are those of that table, while D and trimming were read from the DNA. The sample records over 150,000 clones, about 75% of which are singletons. The ten largest clones take up approximately 1.3% of the sample.

Material: PBMCs. This TCR derives from a man younger than 35 in good health and CMV-seronegative.

The DNA sequence follows: TGTGCCAGCAGCGTAGGCCTAGATTGGAGGGACAATGAGCAGTTCTTC. Its translation is CASSVGLDWRDNEQFF. The rearranged chain carries TRBV9 and TRBJ2-1; the best D guess is TRBD2, with 6 bases matching. The germline V gene specifies SGDLS as CDR1 and YYNGEE as CDR2. From the cysteine through the phenylalanine, the CDR3 covers 16 amino acids. Only the CDR3 portion is preserved as DNA: 48 bases, with reading frame beginning at the first base. Between the V and J ends, shortened by 0 bases and 5 bases respectively, the junction contains 15 bases.